The next 28 T cell receptor beta chains were all read from a single sample in a study of regulatory T cells in long-lasting Graves disease. Time point denoted: persistent/refractory GD, antithyroid drugs over 5 years with positive TRAb. PBMCs were the source of the RNA used for TCR sequencing. Investigators prepared the TCR beta libraries by applying iRepertoire HTBI primers and Arm-PCR of CDR3 regions. MiXCR was run by TCRdb on the multiplex PCR reads, yielding one entry per CDR3 protein. This sample has fewer than 450,000 distinct CDR3 sequences; less than 25% occur once, and the top ten carry about 26%. The starting material was peripheral blood mononuclear cells (PBMCs), obtained when the disease was refractory, from a patient treated with antithyroid drugs. The source of these receptors is a female donor with Graves disease.

This clonotype showed up just a few times. V usage is TRBV20-1 and J usage is TRBJ1-5; D is uncertain. The CDR3 spans 13 residues. Germline lookup yields CDR1 DFQATT and CDR2 SNEGSKA (reference sequence). V lost 7 bases and J lost 3, with 13 bases in between. CDR3 sequence reads: CSVSPVDNQPQHF. The CDR3 DNA sequence: TGCAGTGTATCCCCAGTCGACAATCAGCCCCAGCATTTT.

A remark on this clonotype: A read error may explain this, as a much larger clone is one base away. The gene calls are TRBV30 and TRBJ2-2; D possibly corresponds to TRBD1 (5 bases). CDR1 GTSNPN and CDR2 SVGIG come from the germline V gene (reference sequence). The length of the CDR3 is 11 residues. With 8 bases removed from V and 6 bases from J, the gap between germline ends came to 10 bases. CDR3 sequence (DNA): TGTGCCACCCAAGGGGCCGGGGAGCTGTTTTTT. Translation: CATQGAGELFF.

J is TRBJ2-3 and V is TRBV7-9, with TRBD1 matching over 12 bases. Looked up from germline, CDR1 is SEHNR and CDR2 is FQNEAQ (reference sequence). After removal of 6 bases from V and 4 bases from J, the junction contained 8 bases not matched to a gene. This CDR3 contains 16 residues. In DNA form, the CDR3 reads TGTGCCAGCAGTTGGCCGGGACAGGGGGCCCCAGATACGCAGTATTTT. The encoded protein is CASSWPGQGAPDTQYF. Together with reference TRBV7-9 and TRBJ2-3, the CDR3 gives the full variable domain: DTGVSQNPRHKITKRGQNVTFRCDPISEHNRLYWYRQTLGQGPEFLTYFQNEAQLEKSRLLSDRFSAERPKGSFSTLEIQRTEQGDSAMYLCASSWPGQGAPDTQYFGPGTRLTVL.

The rearrangement links TRBV20-1 to TRBJ2-2; possible D gene TRBD2, 5 bases. Germline V CDR1 and CDR2: DFQATT, SNEGSKA (reference sequence). The CDR3 extends over 14 amino acids. Trimming pared 3 bases from V and 7 bases from J, leaving 15 bases between. As DNA, the CDR3 is TGCAGTGCTAGGGTCGCCGGGGAACGCGGGGAGCTGTTTTTT. Its protein product is CSARVAGERGELFF.

The rearrangement uses TRBV3-1 and TRBJ2-5; 8 bases are shared with TRBD2. Germline loops: CDR1 LGHDT, CDR2 YNNKEL (reference sequence). V shed 1 base and J 0 bases; nucleotides not matched to a gene: 13. The CDR3 is 19 amino acids. The CDR3 nucleotides are TGTGCCAGCAGCCAAGGCGGGTACTGGGGTAGCGGGAACCAAGAGACCCAGTACTTC. This codes for CASSQGGYWGSGNQETQYF.

The sample holds many counts of this clonotype. The V gene is TRBV25-1, the J gene TRBJ2-5, with 12 nucleotides matching TRBD1. Losses at the gene ends were 5 bases for V and 1 base for J; bases not matched to a gene: 2. Germline CDR1 is MGHDK and CDR2 is SYGVNS. The CDR3 extends over 15 amino acids. The DNA for the CDR3 is TGTGCCAGCAGTCCGGGACAGGGGGCCCAAGAGACCCAGTACTTC. Translation: CASSPGQGAQETQYF.

This clonotype was seen a single time. The chain employs TRBV15 and TRBJ2-2; tentatively, D is TRBD2 (5 bases). The V gene lost 1 base and the J gene lost 0 bases, with 9 bases spanning the gap. The length of the CDR3 is 16 residues. Germline CDR1 is LNHNV and CDR2 is YYDKDF (reference sequence). CDR3 in amino acids: CATSRGRAANTGELFF. In nucleotides, the CDR3 is TGTGCCACCAGCAGAGGGCGAGCGGCGAACACCGGGGAGCTGTTTTTT.

J is TRBJ2-2 and V is TRBV2; TRBD1 aligns across 7 bases. Germline V lookup: CDR1 SNHLY, CDR2 FYNNEI. The CDR3 loop spans 14 amino acids. J lost 6 bases, V lost 6 bases, and 7 bases had no gene match. CDR3 DNA: TGTGCCAGCAGAAAAACAGGGGTGGCCGGGGAGCTGTTTTTT. Translating it yields CASRKTGVAGELFF.

The rearrangement joins TRBV2 to TRBJ2-2; D is undetermined. The CDR3 is made up of 15 amino acids. The germline gives CDR1 SNHLY, CDR2 FYNNEI. The V gene lost 0 bases and the J gene lost 4 bases, with 9 bases spanning the gap. This CDR3 is CASSEAGRFTGELFF. The CDR3, as DNA: TGTGCCAGCAGTGAAGCGGGTCGGTTCACCGGGGAGCTGTTTTTT.

This clonotype was observed at least ten times. A read error may account for a junction end that differs from germline. This chain connects TRBV7-2 to TRBJ2-7; D is ambiguous. Germline loops: CDR1 SGHTA, CDR2 FQGNSA. CDR3 length: 14 residues. The CDR3, as DNA: TGTGCCAGCAGCGTAGCCCCTACCGGCTCCGAGCAGTACTTC. This codes for CASSVAPTGSEQYF.

This clonotype has more than one count but fewer than ten. This sequence joins TRBV7-9 and TRBJ1-2; the D gene is possibly TRBD1 (5 bases). The CDR3 totals 18 residues. Germline CDR1 SEHNR, CDR2 FQNEAQ (reference sequence). Trimming removed 5 bases from V and 6 bases from J, with 28 bases in between. Here the CDR3 DNA reads TGTGCCAGCAGCCTCCCCTCTTCAGAGACAGTTGATCAGGATGGCTACACCTTC. Its translation is CASSLPSSETVDQDGYTF.

Comment on this clonotype: Germline is not matched at one junction end, which may reflect a read error. The chain carries TRBV4-2 and TRBJ1-6; 8 bases align to TRBD1. The CDR3 covers 19 residues. The germline V gene encodes CDR1 LGHNA and CDR2 YNFKEQ. The CDR3 nucleotides are TGTGCCAGCAGCCGTGGGACAGGTGGGCTAGAGTCCTATAATTCACTCCTCCACTTT. As protein: CASSRGTGGLESYNSLLHF.

This clonotype has only a few counts. The chain is built from TRBV20-1 and TRBJ1-1, with D uncertain. This CDR3 is built from 14 residues. With 1 base removed from V and 1 base from J, the gap between germline ends came to 10 bases. The V gene's germline CDR1 is DFQATT and CDR2 SNEGSKA (reference sequence). Written as DNA, the CDR3 is TGCAGTGCTAGAGGGGAAGCAAAGAACACTGAAGCTTTCTTT. The encoded protein is CSARGEAKNTEAFF.

This clonotype came up a few times. This sequence joins TRBV7-9 and TRBJ2-7; TRBD1 matches at 9 bases. V shed 6 bases, J shed 2 bases, and the junction held 14 bases outside the gene matches. The CDR3 has 17 residues. Germline V lookup: CDR1 SEHNR, CDR2 FQNEAQ (reference sequence). The CDR3 DNA sequence: TGTGCCAGCAGTGGAGGGGGACAGGGAGTACTAGCCTACGAGCAGTACTTC. Protein product: CASSGGGQGVLAYEQYF.

For this clonotype: The junction and the germline gene differ at one end; a read error may be behind it. The rearrangement uses TRBV7-2 and TRBJ2-5; D may be TRBD1 or TRBD2 (5 bases each). This CDR3 spans 16 amino acids. CDR1 is SGHTA and CDR2 is FQGNSA in the germline V gene. CDR3 sequence (DNA): TGTGCCAGCAGCTTTTTGGGGCTGGCACGGGAAGAGATCCAGTACTTC. It encodes CASSFLGLAREEIQYF.

The rearrangement links TRBV2 to TRBJ1-3, with D possibly matching TRBD1 (6 bases). Trimming cost V 6 bases and J 1 base, with 10 bases left between them. The CDR3 has 14 residues. Germline V gene lookup returns CDR1 SNHLY and CDR2 FYNNEI. The CDR3 here is CASRVRGSGNTIYF. The CDR3 DNA reads as TGTGCCAGCAGGGTCAGGGGTTCTGGAAACACCATATATTTT.

Worth noting for this clonotype: One base separates it from a far larger clone, so it is likely a read error. This rearrangement joins TRBV6-2 or TRBV6-3 to TRBJ1-1; D ambiguous. Germline-derived CDR1 and CDR2 are MNHEY and SVGEGT. The CDR3 runs 13 residues. CDR3 sequence reads: CASSSGVNTKAFF. The DNA for the CDR3 is TGTGCCAGCAGTTCTGGGGTGAACACTAAAGCTTTCTTT.

V gene TRBV6-1 combines with J gene TRBJ1-3; D gene ambiguous. There are 19 residues in the CDR3. CDR1 is MNHNS and CDR2 is SASEGT in the germline V gene. V lost 5 bases, J lost 0 bases, and 23 bases lay in between. CDR3 amino acids: CASSQYSIFNRLSGNTIYF. In DNA, the CDR3 is TGTGCCAGCAGTCAGTACTCGATTTTTAACAGACTCTCTGGAAACACCATATATTTT.

V usage is TRBV18 and J usage is TRBJ2-7; the match to TRBD2 covers 11 bases. CDR3 length: 16 residues. Germline V gene sequence: CDR1 KGHSH, CDR2 LQKENI. V lost 3 bases and J lost 4; bases outside the gene matches: 8. The CDR3 spells CASSPIETSGMYEQYF. DNA of the CDR3: TGTGCCAGCTCACCCATAGAGACTAGCGGGATGTACGAGCAGTACTTC.

This clonotype showed up just a few times. This sequence joins TRBV7-2 and TRBJ2-7, with a possible D match to TRBD1 (6 bases). The V end lost 3 bases, the J end lost 3 bases, and 15 bases lay between the germline ends. The CDR3 has 15 residues. The V gene's germline CDR1 is SGHTA and CDR2 FQGNSA. The CDR3 coding sequence is TGTGCCAGCAGCTTCCTCCGGGACATAATCTACGAGCAGTACTTC. Residues: CASSFLRDIIYEQYF.

The chain couples TRBV14 to TRBJ2-7; 7 bases align to TRBD2. Germline CDR1 and CDR2: SGHDN and FVKESK. The junction had 10 bases not matched to a gene; V was cut back by 1 base and J by 7 bases. The CDR3 loop spans 15 amino acids. The CDR3: CASSQVSGIGIEQYF. Written as DNA, the CDR3 is TGTGCCAGCAGCCAAGTCAGCGGGATCGGGATTGAGCAGTACTTC.

The rearrangement uses TRBV19 and TRBJ1-5; TRBD1 is a possible D gene (5 bases). This CDR3 is 16 amino acids long. Germline V CDR1 and CDR2: LNHDA, SQIVND (reference sequence). V lost 6 bases and J 3 bases, leaving 18 bases between the germline ends. The CDR3 nucleotides read TGTGCCAGTAGAAACAGACAGCCCGCCGACAATCAGCCCCAGCATTTT. Residues: CASRNRQPADNQPQHF.

This clonotype has a count of ten or more. The V gene is TRBV29-1, the J gene TRBJ1-4; D is unclear. V lost 7 bases, J lost 8 bases, and 14 bases lay in between. This CDR3 has 12 amino acids. Per the germline V gene, CDR1 is SQVTM and CDR2 is ANQGSEA. CDR3 bases: TGCAGCGCCCTGAAGACCGCGGAAAAACTGTTTTTT. Protein sequence: CSALKTAEKLFF.

This clonotype was counted between two and nine times. This chain joins TRBV20-1 and TRBJ1-5, with a tentative D call TRBD1 (6 bases). This CDR3 spans 16 amino acids. Germline loops: CDR1 DFQATT, CDR2 SNEGSKA (reference sequence). Trimming removed 6 bases at V and 0 bases at J, with 18 bases between. In DNA, the CDR3 is TGCAGTGCCTTGGGCCTTAGGGGGTATAGCAATCAGCCCCAGCATTTT. Translated, it gives CSALGLRGYSNQPQHF.

This clonotype was observed at least ten times. The chain uses TRBV5-1 and TRBJ1-2, with D unresolved. Trimming left V 1 base short and J 7 bases short, with 17 bases between. The CDR3 sequence is 15 residues long. The V gene's germline CDR1 is SGHRS and CDR2 YFSETQ. CDR3 sequence: CASSLTRASTFGYTF. The CDR3 region has the DNA TGCGCCAGCAGCTTGACACGCGCCAGCACGTTTGGCTACACCTTC.

This clonotype was counted only a few times. This chain joins TRBV7-2 and TRBJ2-2; D call uncertain. Germline values: CDR1 SGHTA, CDR2 FQGNSA. This CDR3 has 14 amino acids. Between the trimmed V and J ends, which lost 1 base and 4 bases, there was a span of 7 bases. The CDR3 region has the DNA TGTGCCAGCAGCTTAGAGGGCAGCACCGGGGAGCTGTTTTTT. This encodes CASSLEGSTGELFF.

The chain uses TRBV14 and TRBJ2-2; D is possibly TRBD2 (5 bases). The germline CDR1 and CDR2 sequences are SGHDN and FVKESK. The CDR3 is made up of 17 amino acids. The ends were cut back, 0 bases at V and 4 bases at J, with 15 bases in the middle. The CDR3 protein is CASSQDLEERATGELFF. The CDR3 nucleotides read TGTGCCAGCAGCCAAGATCTGGAGGAGAGGGCCACCGGGGAGCTGTTTTTT.

For the CDR3, the DNA is TGTGCCAGCAGCCTGCCTAGCGGGGCTTACTACGAGCAGTACTTC. Translation gives CASSLPSGAYYEQYF. The chain has TRBV28 and TRBJ2-7; 9 nucleotides line up with TRBD2. The CDR3 covers 15 residues. Germline V gene data show CDR1 as MDHEN and CDR2 as SYDVKM. Trimming cost V 6 bases and J 3 bases; bases outside gene matches: 9.